This paragraph reports one TCR beta chain. The target antigen is unknown. As for time point: week 11, during vaccination. Every vaccine dose comprised 300 ug of mutant IDH1 20-mer peptide plus topical imiquimod. Measured with immunoSEQ multiplex PCR; TCRdb has only the in-frame clones, and not every one. The data contain tens of thousands of clones, just under 80% of them singletons. The data originate from a study of a mutant IDH1 vaccine in newly diagnosed glioma. Study-level background: Onset of vaccination occurred 4-6 weeks following radiotherapy alone, or with temozolomide cycles.

Study-wide results and limits: Pseudoprogression appeared independent of alterations in top peripheral clonotypes.

V was trimmed by 5 bases and J by 1 base, leaving 11 bases between them. Germline CDR1 is SGHDN and CDR2 is FVKESK. The CDR3 runs 14 residues. V usage is TRBV14 and J usage is TRBJ2-5; no clear D. The clonotype was recovered from a man aged 25 to 40 with glioma. This specimen was PBMCs, taken from a glioma patient whose treatment included an IDH1 peptide vaccine. CDR3 bases: TGTGCCAGCAGCGAGCTTCTTTCCCAAGAGACCCAGTACTTC. This encodes CASSELLSQETQYF.